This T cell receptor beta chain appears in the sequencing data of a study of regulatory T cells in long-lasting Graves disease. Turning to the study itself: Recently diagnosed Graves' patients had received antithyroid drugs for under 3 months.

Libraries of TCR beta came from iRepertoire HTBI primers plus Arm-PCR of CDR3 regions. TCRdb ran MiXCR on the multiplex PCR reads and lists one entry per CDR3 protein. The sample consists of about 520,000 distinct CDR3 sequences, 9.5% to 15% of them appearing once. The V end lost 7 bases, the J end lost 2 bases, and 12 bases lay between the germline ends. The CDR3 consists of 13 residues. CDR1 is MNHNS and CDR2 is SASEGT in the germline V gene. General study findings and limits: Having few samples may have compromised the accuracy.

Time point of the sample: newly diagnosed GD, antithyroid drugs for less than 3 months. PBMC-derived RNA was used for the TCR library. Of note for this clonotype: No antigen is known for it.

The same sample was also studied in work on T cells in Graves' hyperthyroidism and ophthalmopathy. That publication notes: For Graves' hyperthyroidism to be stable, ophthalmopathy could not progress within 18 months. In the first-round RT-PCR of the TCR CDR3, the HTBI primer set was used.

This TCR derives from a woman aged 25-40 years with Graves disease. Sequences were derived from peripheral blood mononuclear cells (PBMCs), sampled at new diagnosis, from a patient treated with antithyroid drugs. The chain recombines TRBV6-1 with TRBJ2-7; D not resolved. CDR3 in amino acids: CASTLDVPYEQYF. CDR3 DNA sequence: TGTGCCAGCACCCTGGACGTCCCCTACGAGCAGTACTTC.